This T cell receptor beta chain was recorded in a study of blood T cell repertoires in COVID-19. At the level of the study: Samples came from the United States, Italy and Spain, spanning acute and convalescent COVID-19.

The CDR3 has 14 amino acids. V was shortened by 4 bases and J by 2 bases, with 14 bases between the two germline ends. CDR1 is SQVTM and CDR2 is ANQGSEA in the germline V gene. This clone was counted between two and nine times. Original processing notes: It was from reference gene primer amplification that nucleated cell counts were estimated. Assay used: immunoSEQ multiplex PCR; TCRdb lists only in-frame clones, some missing. V and J calls plus clone size are reproduced from that table; the DNA served to infer D and trimming. In the table there are around 59,000 clones, approximately 80% of which are singletons.

The sequenced material came from peripheral blood. The sequence derives from a man aged 55 to 69 with acute or convalescent COVID-19. The genes are TRBV29-1 and TRBJ1-2, with D possibly matching TRBD1 (6 bases). The CDR3 DNA sequence: TGCAGCGTTGTTGAGGGAGGGGGAAACTATGGCTACACCTTC. Translation: CSVVEGGGNYGYTF.